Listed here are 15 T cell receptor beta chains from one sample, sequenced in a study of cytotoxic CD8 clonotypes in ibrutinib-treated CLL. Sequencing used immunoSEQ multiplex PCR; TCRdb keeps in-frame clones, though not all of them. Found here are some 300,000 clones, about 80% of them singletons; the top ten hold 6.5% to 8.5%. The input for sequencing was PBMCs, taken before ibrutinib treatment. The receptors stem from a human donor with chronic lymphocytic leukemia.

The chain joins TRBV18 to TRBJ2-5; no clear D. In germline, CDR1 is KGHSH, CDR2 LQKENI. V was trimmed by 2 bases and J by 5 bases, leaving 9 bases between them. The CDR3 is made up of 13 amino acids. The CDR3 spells CASSPGVGETQYF. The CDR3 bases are TGTGCCAGCTCACCAGGGGTAGGCGAGACCCAGTACTTC.

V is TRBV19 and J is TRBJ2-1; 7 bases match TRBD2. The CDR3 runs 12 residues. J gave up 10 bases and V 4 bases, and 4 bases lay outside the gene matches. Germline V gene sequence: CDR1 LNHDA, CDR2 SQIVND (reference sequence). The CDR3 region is CASSSRLAEQFF. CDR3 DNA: TGTGCCAGTAGTAGTAGACTAGCCGAGCAGTTCTTC.

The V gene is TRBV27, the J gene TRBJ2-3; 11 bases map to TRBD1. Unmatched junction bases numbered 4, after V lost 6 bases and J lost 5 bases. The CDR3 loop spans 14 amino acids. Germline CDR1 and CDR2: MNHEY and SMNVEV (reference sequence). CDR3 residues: CASRGQGVLDTQYF. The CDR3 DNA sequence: TGTGCCAGCAGGGGACAGGGGGTTTTAGATACGCAGTATTTT.

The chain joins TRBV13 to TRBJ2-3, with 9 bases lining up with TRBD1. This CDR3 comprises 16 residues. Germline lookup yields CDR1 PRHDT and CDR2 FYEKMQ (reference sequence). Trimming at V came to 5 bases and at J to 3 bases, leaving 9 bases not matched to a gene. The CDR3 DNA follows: TGTGCCAGCAGCCGCGCCGGGACAGGGTTTACAGATACGCAGTATTTT. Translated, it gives CASSRAGTGFTDTQYF.

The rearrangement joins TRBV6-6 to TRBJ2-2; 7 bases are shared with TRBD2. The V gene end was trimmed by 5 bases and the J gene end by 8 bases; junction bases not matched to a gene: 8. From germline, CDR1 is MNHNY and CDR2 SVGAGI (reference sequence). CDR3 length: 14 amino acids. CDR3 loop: CASSPLGGTGELFF. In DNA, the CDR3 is TGTGCCAGCAGTCCTCTCGGGGGGACTGGGGAGCTGTTTTTT.

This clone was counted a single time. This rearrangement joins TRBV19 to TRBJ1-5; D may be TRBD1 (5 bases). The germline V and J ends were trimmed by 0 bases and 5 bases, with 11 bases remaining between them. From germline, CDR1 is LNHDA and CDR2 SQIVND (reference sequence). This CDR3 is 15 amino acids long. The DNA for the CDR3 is TGTGCCAGTAGTATAGAAAGGGGTGGGTATCAGCCCCAGCATTTT. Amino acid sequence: CASSIERGGYQPQHF. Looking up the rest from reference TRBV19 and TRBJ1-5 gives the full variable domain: DGGITQSPKYLFRKEGQNVTLSCEQNLNHDAMYWYRQDPGQGLRLIYYSQIVNDFQKGDIAEGYSVSREKKESFPLTVTSAQKNPTAFYLCASSIERGGYQPQHFGDGTRLSIL.

The DNA of the CDR3 is TGTGCCAGCAGTTTATCAGTTCTCGGCCGAGGCGACTACACTGAAGCTTTCTTT. Protein product: CASSLSVLGRGDYTEAFF. V is TRBV27 and J is TRBJ1-1, with unresolved D. Trimming removed 0 bases from V and 3 bases from J, with 20 bases in between. The CDR3 length is 18 residues. Germline V gene sequence: CDR1 MNHEY, CDR2 SMNVEV (reference sequence).

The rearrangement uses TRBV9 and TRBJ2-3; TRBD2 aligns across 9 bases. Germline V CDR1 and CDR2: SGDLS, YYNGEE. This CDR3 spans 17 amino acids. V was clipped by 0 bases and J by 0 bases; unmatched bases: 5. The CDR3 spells CASSVVPSGDSTDTQYF. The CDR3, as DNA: TGTGCCAGCAGCGTAGTTCCTAGCGGGGATAGCACAGATACGCAGTATTTT.

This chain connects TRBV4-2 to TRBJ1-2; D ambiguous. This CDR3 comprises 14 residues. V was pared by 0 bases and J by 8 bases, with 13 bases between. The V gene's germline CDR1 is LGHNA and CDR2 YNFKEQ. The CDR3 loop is CASSQDVGPSGYTF. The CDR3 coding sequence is TGTGCCAGCAGCCAAGACGTGGGCCCCTCGGGCTACACCTTC.

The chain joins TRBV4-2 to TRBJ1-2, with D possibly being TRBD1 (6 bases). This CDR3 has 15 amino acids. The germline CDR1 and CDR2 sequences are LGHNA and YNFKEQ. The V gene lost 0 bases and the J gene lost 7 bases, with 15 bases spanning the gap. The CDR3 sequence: CASSQDLSGVLGYTF. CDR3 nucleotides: TGTGCCAGCAGCCAAGACTTGTCAGGGGTTCTTGGCTACACCTTC.

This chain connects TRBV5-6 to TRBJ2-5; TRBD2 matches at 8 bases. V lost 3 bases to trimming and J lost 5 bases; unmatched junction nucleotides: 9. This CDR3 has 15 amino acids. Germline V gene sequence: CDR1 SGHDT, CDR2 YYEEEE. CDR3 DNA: TGTGCCAGCAGCTCACGAGCGGGAGACCCCGAGACCCAGTACTTC. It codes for CASSSRAGDPETQYF.

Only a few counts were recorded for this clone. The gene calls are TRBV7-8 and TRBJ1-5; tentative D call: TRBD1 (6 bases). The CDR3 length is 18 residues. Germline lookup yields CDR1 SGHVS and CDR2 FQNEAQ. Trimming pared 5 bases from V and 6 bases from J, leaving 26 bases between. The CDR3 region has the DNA TGTGCCAGCAGCCGTTGGGGATCAGGGGACAAGTCAGGTCAGCCCCAGCATTTT. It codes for CASSRWGSGDKSGQPQHF.

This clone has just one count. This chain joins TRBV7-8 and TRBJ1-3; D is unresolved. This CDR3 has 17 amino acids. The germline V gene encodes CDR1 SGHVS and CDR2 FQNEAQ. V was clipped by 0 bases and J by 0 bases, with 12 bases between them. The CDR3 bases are TGTGCCAGCAGCTTAGCTCCACTTGGTGCCTCTGGAAACACCATATATTTT. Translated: CASSLAPLGASGNTIYF.

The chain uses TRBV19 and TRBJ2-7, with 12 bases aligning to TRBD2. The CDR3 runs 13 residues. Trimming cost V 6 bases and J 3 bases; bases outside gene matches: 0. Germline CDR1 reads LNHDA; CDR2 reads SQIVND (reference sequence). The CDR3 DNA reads TGTGCCAGTAGGACTAGCGGGAGCTACGAGCAGTACTTC. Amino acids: CASRTSGSYEQYF.

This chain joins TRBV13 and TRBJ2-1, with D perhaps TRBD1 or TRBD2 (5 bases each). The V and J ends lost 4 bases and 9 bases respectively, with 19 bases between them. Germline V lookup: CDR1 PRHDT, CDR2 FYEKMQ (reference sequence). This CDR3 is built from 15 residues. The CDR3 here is CASSWDRRGVGEQFF. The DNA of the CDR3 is TGTGCCAGCAGCTGGGACCGTCGAGGAGTAGGTGAGCAGTTCTTC.